This is a list of T cell receptor beta chains from one sample in a study of T cells in Graves' hyperthyroidism and ophthalmopathy. MiXCR was run by TCRdb on the multiplex PCR reads, yielding one entry per CDR3 protein. This sample has under 400,000 distinct CDR3 sequences, with 13% found just once. The sample taken for sequencing was blood. The receptors derive from a woman aged 18-29 years with Graves' hyperthyroidism. CDR3s include the opening cysteine and the closing phenylalanine or tryptophan. D genes are given only for firm matches. Size tells how often a clone was seen (once, few, many) or the class of an expanded clone, and some rows leave it out.

clone size,D gene,J gene,V gene,CDR3 DNA,CDR3 protein
NA,TRBD2,TRBJ2-7,TRBV4-2,TGTGCCAGCAGCCATCACCTTAGCGGGGCCTCCTACGAGCAGTACTTC,CASSHHLSGASYEQYF
many,TRBD1,TRBJ2-7,TRBV7-9,TGTGCCAGCAGTCCCGGGACAGGGATCCACGAGCAGTACTTC,CASSPGTGIHEQYF
few,NA,TRBJ1-5,TRBV6-2/TRBV6-3,TGTGCCAGCAGCAGACCGGTCATAGAGCCCCAGCATTTT,CASSRPVIEPQHF
many,NA,TRBJ2-3,TRBV12-3/TRBV12-4,TGTGCCAGCCCGACTAACTTAGCCCGGGGCACAGATACGCAGTATTTT,CASPTNLARGTDTQYF
NA,NA,TRBJ1-1,TRBV5-6,TGTGCCAGCAGCTCGATGGGAAGGTACACTGAAGCTTTCTTT,CASSSMGRYTEAFF
NA,NA,TRBJ2-7,TRBV11-1,TGTGTCAGCAGCATATCCGGCGTGGGTTCGGACGAGCAGTACTTC,CVSSISGVGSDEQYF
few,TRBD2,TRBJ2-1,TRBV5-1,TGCGCCAGCAGCTCCGACCTCCGGACTAGCGACCATGAGCAGTTCTTC,CASSSDLRTSDHEQFF
many,NA,TRBJ2-7,TRBV7-2,TGTGCCAGCAGCTTGCATCAGGGAGTCGAGCAGTACTTC,CASSLHQGVEQYF
NA,TRBD1,TRBJ2-3,TRBV19,TGTGCCAGTAGTAATCGACAGGGTGCGACAGATACGCAGTATTTT,CASSNRQGATDTQYF
NA,NA,TRBJ1-2,TRBV6-1,TGTGCCAGTACAGGGCTAGGTAACTATGGCTACACCTTC,CASTGLGNYGYTF
many,TRBD2,TRBJ2-7,TRBV7-2,TGTGCCAGCAGCGCCCCGGGACTAGCGACCGAGCAGTACTTC,CASSAPGLATEQYF
many,TRBD2,TRBJ2-1,TRBV20-1,TGCAGTGCTAGTTTCCTAGCGGGAGGGCCTAGAAGAGGGAATGAGCAGTTCTTC,CSASFLAGGPRRGNEQFF
many,TRBD2,TRBJ2-3,TRBV29-1,TGCAGCGCCCAAACTAGCGGTAGCACAGATACGCAGTATTTT,CSAQTSGSTDTQYF
NA,NA,TRBJ2-3,TRBV4-1,TGCGCCAGCAGCCGAAGCGGAGTAGAGGCAGATACGCAGTATTTT,CASSRSGVEADTQYF
NA,NA,TRBJ1-1,TRBV19,TGTGCCAGTAGTCCCCGGGACGGAGTGAACACTGAAGCTTTCTTT,CASSPRDGVNTEAFF
many,NA,TRBJ1-1,TRBV2,TGTGCCTCCCTAGTTGGCAGCTACACTGAAGCTTTCTTT,CASLVGSYTEAFF
few,TRBD1,TRBJ2-2,TRBV7-3,TGTGCCAGCAGCCCCAACAACAGGGGAACCGGGGAGCTGTTTTTT,CASSPNNRGTGELFF
many,NA,TRBJ2-1,TRBV2,TGTGCCAGCAGGACCAGGGACGATGAGCAGTTCTTC,CASRTRDDEQFF
many,NA,TRBJ2-1,TRBV3-1,TGTGCCAGCAGCCAACAATATTTACGCGGGGAACGGGGGGCCAATGAGCAGTTCTTC,CASSQQYLRGERGANEQFF
many,TRBD1,TRBJ1-2,TRBV12-3/TRBV12-4,TGTGCCAGCAGTTTGAGTCGGACAGGGGATGGCTACACCTTC,CASSLSRTGDGYTF
few,NA,TRBJ2-3,TRBV7-8,TGTGCCAGCAGCCCCCGGGACAGACCCTGGGGGGATGGTACGCAGTATTTT,CASSPRDRPWGDGTQYF
few,TRBD1,TRBJ1-5,TRBV10-3,TGTGCCAGTCTGGACAGGGCGGGTCAGCCCCAGCATTTT,CASLDRAGQPQHF
many,NA,TRBJ1-5,TRBV27,TGTGCCAGCAGTTTATCTGGCAATCAGCCCCAGCATTTT,CASSLSGNQPQHF
many,TRBD2,TRBJ2-5,TRBV28,TGTGCCAGCAGTTTCGGGACTAGCGGGAGGCAAGAGACCCAGTACTTC,CASSFGTSGRQETQYF
few,NA,TRBJ2-2,TRBV4-1,TGCGCCAGCAGCCAAGTTCCGCAGGCTTCGAACACCGGGGAGCTGTTTTTT,CASSQVPQASNTGELFF
few,NA,TRBJ1-5,TRBV20-1,TGCAGTGCTAGAAAAGGGGCAGGGAGCAATCAGCCCCAGCATTTT,CSARKGAGSNQPQHF
many,TRBD2,TRBJ2-7,TRBV20-1,TGCAGTGCTAGTAGACTAGCGGACCTCTCCTACGAGCAGTACTTC,CSASRLADLSYEQYF
many,NA,TRBJ2-7,TRBV20-1,TGCAGTGCTAGTGGCCTAGCGTTTCCCTACGAGCAGTACTTC,CSASGLAFPYEQYF
many,NA,TRBJ2-4,TRBV7-9,TGTGCCAGCAGCTTACATGGGATAGACATTCAGTACTTC,CASSLHGIDIQYF
many,TRBD1,TRBJ1-2,TRBV24-1,TGTGCCACCAGTGATTTTCACGGGACAGGGGAACCCTATGGCTACACCTTC,CATSDFHGTGEPYGYTF
many,NA,TRBJ2-5,TRBV7-9,TGTGCCAGCAGCTTGGGGTCTGAGGAGACCCAGTACTTC,CASSLGSEETQYF
many,TRBD2,TRBJ2-1,TRBV6-2/TRBV6-3,TGTGCCAGCGCAACGGGAGGGCCTTTGGTCAATGAGCAGTTCTTC,CASATGGPLVNEQFF
NA,NA,TRBJ1-4,TRBV6-2/TRBV6-3,TGTGCCAGCAGTCGCACGACCGGGGGGTCCGCGAAACTGTTTTTT,CASSRTTGGSAKLFF
few,TRBD2,TRBJ2-7,TRBV28,TGTGCCAGCAGTATGCAGCGGGGAATCTACGAGCAGTACTTC,CASSMQRGIYEQYF
many,NA,TRBJ1-2,TRBV5-5,TGTGCCAGCAGCTTGAGCGGAGCAGGGGTTATTTATGGCTACACCTTC,CASSLSGAGVIYGYTF
NA,TRBD2,TRBJ2-4,TRBV3-1,TGTGCCAGCAGCCAAGGTCGGACTAGCGGGGGGGCCAAAAACATTCAGTACTTC,CASSQGRTSGGAKNIQYF
many,NA,TRBJ1-1,TRBV3-1,TGTGCCAGCAGCCACGCAGGGACATCAGAAGCTTTCTTT,CASSHAGTSEAFF
once,NA,TRBJ1-2,TRBV5-5,TGTGCCAGCAGCTTCAAGGGTTCCTATGGCTACACCTTC,CASSFKGSYGYTF
NA,TRBD1,TRBJ1-5,TRBV30,TGTGCCTGGAGCGGACAGGGAGGTAGACAGCCCCAGCATTTT,CAWSGQGGRQPQHF
few,NA,TRBJ1-1,TRBV28,TGTGCCAGCAGGACGCCCGGGGCCGGTATTACTGAAGCTTTCTTT,CASRTPGAGITEAFF
many,NA,TRBJ1-5,TRBV28,TGTGCCAGCAGCGTAAAGCAGCCCCAGCATTTT,CASSVKQPQHF
few,NA,TRBJ1-1,TRBV19,TGTGCCAGTACCACTTACTTTTGGTCCAACACTGAAGCTTTCTTT,CASTTYFWSNTEAFF
many,TRBD2,TRBJ2-3,TRBV27,TGTGCCAGCAGTCCGAGACTAGCGGCTAGCACAGATACGCAGTATTTT,CASSPRLAASTDTQYF
NA,NA,TRBJ1-1,TRBV25-1,TGTGCCAGCCGTGGGGCGCTGAACACTGAAGCTTTCTTT,CASRGALNTEAFF
many,NA,TRBJ2-7,TRBV28,TGTGCCAGCAGTTCAACCCCGAACTACGAGCAGTACTTC,CASSSTPNYEQYF
many,NA,TRBJ2-5,TRBV11-2,TGTGCCAGCAGCCCCTCCTCGGAAGAGACCCAGTACTTC,CASSPSSEETQYF
many,NA,TRBJ2-5,TRBV11-3,TGTGCCAGCAGCTTGGGAACAAGGACACAGGAGACCCAGTACTTC,CASSLGTRTQETQYF
NA,NA,TRBJ1-2,TRBV7-3,TGTGCCAGCAGCTTAGGGGGCAACAGCTTTTATGGCTACACCTTC,CASSLGGNSFYGYTF
once,NA,TRBJ2-5,TRBV4-2,TGTGCCAGCAGCTGGGACGAGGGGTCGCGGGAGACCCAGTACTTC,CASSWDEGSRETQYF
many,NA,TRBJ2-7,TRBV19,TGTGCCAGTAGTAAGGGACCGCCACGGGGAGAGCAGTACTTC,CASSKGPPRGEQYF
many,NA,TRBJ1-1,TRBV7-2,TGTGCCAGCAGCCCTCAGGGTAGGAGAGCTTTCTTT,CASSPQGRRAFF
many,NA,TRBJ1-1,TRBV2,TGTGCCAGCACCTCGACACACACTGAAGCTTTCTTT,CASTSTHTEAFF
few,NA,TRBJ2-7,TRBV19,TGTGCCAGTAGTATCTACGACGAGCAGTACTTC,CASSIYDEQYF
many,NA,TRBJ2-5,TRBV2,TGTGCCAGCAGTGACCGGGCAGGCCAAGAGACCCAGTACTTC,CASSDRAGQETQYF
many,NA,TRBJ1-1,TRBV5-1,TGCGCCAGCAGCCTCCTCGGGGGGCTTAACACTGAAGCTTTCTTT,CASSLLGGLNTEAFF